Sequencing of this T cell receptor beta chain was carried out in a study of vaccination and CD4 T cells after COVID-19. Study-level background: Comprising six males and four females, the convalescent participants counted two Hispanic individuals among them.

A note on this clonotype: As yet, its antigen is unknown.

Specified treatment: approximately nine-day PBMC culture with coronavirus spike peptide pools or control peptides (ViraFEST assay). Cultured CD4+ T cell DNA was sequenced using the Oncomine TCR Beta short-read assay. TCRdb used MiXCR to reprocess the PCR reads, holding one entry per CDR3 protein. Of more than 10,000 distinct CDR3 sequences in the sample, 58% are singletons; the top ten hold under 25%. Germline assignment: CDR1 MNHNS and CDR2 SASEGT. The CDR3 runs to 11 residues. Trimming pared 5 bases from V and 8 bases from J, leaving 9 bases between. The source is a human donor who had recovered from COVID-19. The sample comprised CD4+ T cells from blood, cultured in vitro. The chain has TRBV6-1 and TRBJ1-2; D not certain. Here the CDR3 reads CASSPDAGYTF. The CDR3 DNA reads as TGTGCCAGCAGTCCGGACGCGGGCTACACCTTC.